These 6 T cell receptor beta chains were all obtained from the same sample, sequenced in a study of CD8+ T cells in alopecia areata. Treatment described: oral pan-JAK inhibitor, 5-10 mg twice daily. The authors extracted RNA and reverse transcribed it into cDNA as the sequencing template. The repertoire was sequenced with immunoSEQ multiplex PCR; TCRdb's copy has only in-frame clones and lacks some. The sample lists some 220,000 clones, about 58% occurring once. Sample: CD4+ T cells sorted from blood, taken at week 4, from a patient treated with tofacitinib. Source of these receptors: a human donor with alopecia areata.

V usage is TRBV19 and J usage is TRBJ1-2; D is undetermined. Germline CDR1 LNHDA, CDR2 SQIVND (reference sequence). This CDR3 is 13 amino acids long. V gave up 3 bases and J gave up 4 bases, with 9 bases separating them. CDR3 residues: CASSIGGSYGYTF. For the CDR3, the DNA is TGTGCCAGTAGTATCGGAGGCTCCTATGGCTACACCTTC.

This clone was counted between two and nine times. In DNA form, the CDR3 reads TGTGCCAGCTCACCACCGACCAGGGGGCAAGAGACCCAGTACTTC. This translates into CASSPPTRGQETQYF. The chain employs TRBV18 and TRBJ2-5, with TRBD1 matching over 7 bases. The junction had 3 bases not matched to a gene; V was cut back by 0 bases and J by 2 bases. Germline V CDR1 and CDR2: KGHSH, LQKENI. The CDR3 is made up of 15 amino acids. Looking up the rest from reference TRBV18 and TRBJ2-5 gives the full variable domain: NAGVMQNPRHLVRRRGQEARLRCSPMKGHSHVYWYRQLPEEGLKFMVYLQKENIIDESGMPKERFSAEFPKEGPSILRIQQVVRGDSAAYFCASSPPTRGQETQYFGPGTRLLVL.

This sequence joins TRBV29-1 and TRBJ2-6; D is ambiguous. The length of the CDR3 is 12 residues. Germline V gives CDR1 SQVTM, CDR2 ANQGSEA. The V and J ends lost 7 bases and 4 bases respectively, with 8 bases between them. In DNA form, the CDR3 reads TGCAGCGCACATACGGGGGCCAACGTCCTGACTTTC. This sequence encodes CSAHTGANVLTF.

This clone was seen a handful of times. The gene calls are TRBV27 and TRBJ2-3; D is perhaps TRBD1 or TRBD2 (5 bases each). Per germline, CDR1 MNHEY and CDR2 SMNVEV (reference sequence). The V end was cut by 0 bases, the J end by 5 bases, with 9 bases between. The CDR3 covers 14 residues. The DNA of the CDR3 is TGTGCCAGCAGTTTATCGGGACGGAGAGATACGCAGTATTTT. This encodes CASSLSGRRDTQYF.

This chain uses TRBV12-5 with TRBJ2-1; D gene unclear. The CDR3 has 12 residues. Deletions cut 2 bases from V and 9 bases from J, with 8 bases between. CDR1 is LGHNT, CDR2 FRNRAP, per germline. CDR3 nucleotide sequence: TGTGCTAGTGGTTTGCCAACTGCTGAGCAGTTCTTC. Translating gives CASGLPTAEQFF.

This sequence joins TRBV25-1 and TRBJ2-7; the D gene is possibly TRBD2 (5 bases). The CDR3 has 15 amino acids. Germline V gene lookup returns CDR1 MGHDK and CDR2 SYGVNS. Trimming took 5 bases from V and 5 from J, leaving 19 bases between them. DNA of the CDR3: TGTGCCAGCAGTATTCTTGGGCCATATAGCGACGAGCAGTACTTC. It is translated as CASSILGPYSDEQYF.